This TCR beta chain was retrieved from a study of long-term antiretroviral therapy in people with HIV. With survey level as its setting, the immunoSEQ assay was v3.0. Assay: immunoSEQ multiplex PCR; the TCRdb copy retains only in-frame clones and omits some. The sample has about 13,000 clones, around 73% seen once; the top ten hold approximately 14%. Trimming took off 0 bases at V and 4 bases at J, with 10 bases between the two ends. CDR1 is SGHRS and CDR2 is YFSETQ in the germline V gene. This CDR3 is 14 amino acids long. The cryopreserved samples used held roughly 0.95-10 million PBMC prior to extraction of DNA.

The TCR originated in a woman under 30 with HIV. The chain couples TRBV5-1 to TRBJ1-1; perhaps TRBD1 as D (5 bases). The sequencing used unsorted PBMCs, collected 1.3 years after starting antiretroviral therapy. The CDR3 loop is CASSLEQGGTEAFF. The CDR3 DNA reads as TGCGCCAGCAGCTTGGAGCAGGGAGGCACTGAAGCTTTCTTT.